Given below is one TCR beta chain in context. The antigen remains undetermined. The sample comes from a study of cytomegalovirus exposure and HLA in healthy donors. Study conclusions and caveats: It was reported that the classifier diagnosed cytomegalovirus status with high specificity and sensitivity in both the original and validation cohorts. In a later analysis, specific HLA alleles were associated with approximately 16,000 TCR beta sequences at a 0.05 false discovery rate.

The PCR ran on 60 Vbeta and 13 Jbeta primers. The protocol was immunoSEQ multiplex PCR, while the TCRdb copy is restricted to in-frame clones and leaves out a portion. The profile shows more than 95,000 clones, approximately 72% of them singletons. The sample consisted of PBMCs. The receptor's source is a woman between 45 and 60 years old in good health and CMV-seronegative.

The CDR3 sequence is CASSLGDREGEKLFF. CDR3 nucleotides: TGTGCCAGCAGCTTAGGGGACAGGGAAGGCGAAAAACTGTTTTTT. This sequence joins TRBV7-2 and TRBJ1-4, with 9 bases lining up with TRBD1. With 1 base clipped from V and 8 bases from J, the junction kept 5 bases outside the gene matches. Germline V gene lookup returns CDR1 SGHTA and CDR2 FQGNSA. CDR3 length: 15 amino acids. Based on the CDR3 plus reference TRBV7-2 and TRBJ1-4, the full variable domain is GAGVSQSPSNKVTEKGKDVELRCDPISGHTALYWYRQSLGQGLEFLIYFQGNSAPDKSGLPSDRFSAERTGGSVSTLTIQRTQQEDSAVYLCASSLGDREGEKLFFGSGTQLSVL.